The T cell receptor beta chain under discussion was sequenced for a study of shared clonotypes between healthy human individuals. Method: immunoSEQ multiplex PCR; TCRdb's copy keeps in-frame clones and lacks some. The sample consists of under 2.5 million clones, around 93% of them appearing once. Trimming removed 7 bases from V and 7 bases from J; junction bases left unmatched: 9. Germline CDR1 and CDR2: WSHSY and SAAADI. The CDR3 has 14 amino acids. The chain combines TRBV10-2 with TRBJ2-3; 9 bases map to TRBD2. The specimen sequenced was naive CD4+ T cells from PBMCs. Subset here: CD45RA+ positively selected. This TCR came from a young man in good health. Some clones in this sample may be carry-over from other donors' samples. Written as DNA, the CDR3 is TGCGCCAGCACCCCGGGGGCGGGAGGGCATACGCAGTATTTT. It is translated as CASTPGAGGHTQYF.